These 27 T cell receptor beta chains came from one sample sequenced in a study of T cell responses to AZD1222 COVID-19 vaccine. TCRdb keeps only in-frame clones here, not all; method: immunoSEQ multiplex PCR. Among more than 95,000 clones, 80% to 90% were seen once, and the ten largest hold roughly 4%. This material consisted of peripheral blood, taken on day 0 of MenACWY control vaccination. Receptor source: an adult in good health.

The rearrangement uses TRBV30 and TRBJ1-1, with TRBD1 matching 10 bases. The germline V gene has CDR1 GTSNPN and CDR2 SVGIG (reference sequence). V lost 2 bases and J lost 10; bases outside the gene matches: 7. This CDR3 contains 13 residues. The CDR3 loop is CAWSLGQGVRAFF. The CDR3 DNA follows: TGTGCCTGGAGTCTCGGACAGGGGGTACGAGCTTTCTTT.

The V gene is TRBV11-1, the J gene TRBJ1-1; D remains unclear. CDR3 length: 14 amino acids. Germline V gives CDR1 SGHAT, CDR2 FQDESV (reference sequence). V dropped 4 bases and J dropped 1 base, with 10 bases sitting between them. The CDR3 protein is CASSSFWGNTEAFF. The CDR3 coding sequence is TGTGCCAGCAGCTCCTTTTGGGGGAACACTGAAGCTTTCTTT.

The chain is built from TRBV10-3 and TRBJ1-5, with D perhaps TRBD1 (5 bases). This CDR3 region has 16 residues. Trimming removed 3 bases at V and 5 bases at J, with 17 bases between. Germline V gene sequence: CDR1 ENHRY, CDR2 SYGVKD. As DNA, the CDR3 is TGTGCCATCAGTGACTTTCGAGGCAGGGAGCATCAGCCCCAGCATTTT. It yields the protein CAISDFRGREHQPQHF.

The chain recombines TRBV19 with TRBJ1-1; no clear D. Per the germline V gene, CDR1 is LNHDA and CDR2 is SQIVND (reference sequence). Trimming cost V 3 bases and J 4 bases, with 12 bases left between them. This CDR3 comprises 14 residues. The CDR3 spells CASSIQAQGTEAFF. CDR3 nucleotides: TGTGCCAGTAGTATCCAGGCCCAAGGCACTGAAGCTTTCTTT.

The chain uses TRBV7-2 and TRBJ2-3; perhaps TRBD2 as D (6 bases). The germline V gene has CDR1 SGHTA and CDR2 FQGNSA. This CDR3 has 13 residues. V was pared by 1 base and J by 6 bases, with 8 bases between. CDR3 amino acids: CASSLGGEDTQYF. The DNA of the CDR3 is TGTGCCAGCAGCTTAGGGGGGGAGGATACGCAGTATTTT.

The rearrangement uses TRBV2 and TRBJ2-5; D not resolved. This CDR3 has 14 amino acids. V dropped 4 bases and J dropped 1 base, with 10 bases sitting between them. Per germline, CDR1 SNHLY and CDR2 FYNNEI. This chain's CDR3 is CASSVSRRQETQYF. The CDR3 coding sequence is TGTGCCAGCAGTGTAAGTCGGCGCCAAGAGACCCAGTACTTC.

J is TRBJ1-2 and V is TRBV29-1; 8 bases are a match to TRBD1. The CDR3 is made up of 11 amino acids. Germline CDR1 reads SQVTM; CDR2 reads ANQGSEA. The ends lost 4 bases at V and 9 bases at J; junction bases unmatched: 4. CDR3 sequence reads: CSVATGGSYTF. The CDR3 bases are TGCAGCGTTGCTACAGGGGGAAGCTACACCTTC.

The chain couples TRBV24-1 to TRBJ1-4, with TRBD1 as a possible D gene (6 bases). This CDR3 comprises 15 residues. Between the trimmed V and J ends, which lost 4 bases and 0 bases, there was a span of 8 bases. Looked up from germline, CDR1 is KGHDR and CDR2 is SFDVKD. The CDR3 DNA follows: TGTGCCACCAGTGAAACAGGGACAACTAATGAAAAACTGTTTTTT. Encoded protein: CATSETGTTNEKLFF.

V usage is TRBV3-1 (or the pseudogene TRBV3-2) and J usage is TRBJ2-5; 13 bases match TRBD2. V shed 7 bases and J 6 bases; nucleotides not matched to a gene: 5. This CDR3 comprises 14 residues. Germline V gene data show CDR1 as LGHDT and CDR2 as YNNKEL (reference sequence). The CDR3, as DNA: TGTGCCAGCACTGGGACTAGCGGGGCGAAGACCCAGTACTTC. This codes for CASTGTSGAKTQYF.

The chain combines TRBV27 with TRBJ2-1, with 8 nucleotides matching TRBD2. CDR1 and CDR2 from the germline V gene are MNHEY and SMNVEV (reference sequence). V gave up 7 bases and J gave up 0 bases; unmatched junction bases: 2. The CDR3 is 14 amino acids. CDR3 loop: CASNRGGSYNEQFF. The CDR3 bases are TGTGCCAGCAACCGGGGGGGCTCCTACAATGAGCAGTTCTTC.

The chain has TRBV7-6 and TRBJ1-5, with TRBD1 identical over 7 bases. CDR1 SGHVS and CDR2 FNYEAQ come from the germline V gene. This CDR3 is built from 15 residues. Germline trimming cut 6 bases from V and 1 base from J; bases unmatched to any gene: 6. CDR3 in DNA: TGTGCCAGCAGTCCTACAGGGGACAGCAATCAGCCCCAGCATTTT. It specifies CASSPTGDSNQPQHF.

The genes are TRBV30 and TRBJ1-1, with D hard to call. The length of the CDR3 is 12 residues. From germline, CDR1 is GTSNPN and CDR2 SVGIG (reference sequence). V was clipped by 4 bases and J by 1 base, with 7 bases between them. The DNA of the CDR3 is TGTGCCTGGAACGCAGGGAACACTGAAGCTTTCTTT. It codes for CAWNAGNTEAFF.

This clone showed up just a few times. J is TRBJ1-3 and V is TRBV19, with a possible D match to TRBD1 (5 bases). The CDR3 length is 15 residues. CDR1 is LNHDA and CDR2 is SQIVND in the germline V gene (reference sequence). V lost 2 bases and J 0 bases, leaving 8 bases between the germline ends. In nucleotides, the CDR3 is TGTGCCAGTAGTATATCGACAGACTCTGGAAACACCATATATTTT. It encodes CASSISTDSGNTIYF.

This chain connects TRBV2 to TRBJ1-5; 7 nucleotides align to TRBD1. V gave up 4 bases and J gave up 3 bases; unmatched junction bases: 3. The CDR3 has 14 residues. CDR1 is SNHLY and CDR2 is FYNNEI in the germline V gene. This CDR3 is CASSGDSDNQPQHF. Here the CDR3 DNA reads TGTGCCAGCAGTGGGGACAGCGACAATCAGCCCCAGCATTTT.

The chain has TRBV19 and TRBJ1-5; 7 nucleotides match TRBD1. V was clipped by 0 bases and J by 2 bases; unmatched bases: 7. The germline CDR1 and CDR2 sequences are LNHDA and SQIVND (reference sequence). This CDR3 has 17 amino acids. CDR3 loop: CASSIDPRTGRNQPQHF. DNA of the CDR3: TGTGCCAGTAGTATAGATCCGAGGACAGGCCGCAATCAGCCCCAGCATTTT.

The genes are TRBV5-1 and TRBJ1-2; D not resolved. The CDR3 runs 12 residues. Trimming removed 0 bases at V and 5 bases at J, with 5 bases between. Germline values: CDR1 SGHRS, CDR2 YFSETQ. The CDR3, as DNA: TGCGCCAGCAGCTTGGAGAGATATGGCTACACCTTC. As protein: CASSLERYGYTF.

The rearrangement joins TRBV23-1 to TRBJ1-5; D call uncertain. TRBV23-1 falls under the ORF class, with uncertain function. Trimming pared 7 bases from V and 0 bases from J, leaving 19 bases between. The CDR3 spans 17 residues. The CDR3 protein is CASNPHRGRGSNQPQHF. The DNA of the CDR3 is TGCGCCAGCAATCCCCATCGCGGGCGGGGTAGCAATCAGCCCCAGCATTTT.

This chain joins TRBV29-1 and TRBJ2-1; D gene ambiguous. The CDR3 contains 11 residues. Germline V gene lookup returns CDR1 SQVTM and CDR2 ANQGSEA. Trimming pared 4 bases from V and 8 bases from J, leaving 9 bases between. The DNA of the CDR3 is TGCAGCGTTGCAGGTCCGGATGAGCAGTTCTTC. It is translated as CSVAGPDEQFF.

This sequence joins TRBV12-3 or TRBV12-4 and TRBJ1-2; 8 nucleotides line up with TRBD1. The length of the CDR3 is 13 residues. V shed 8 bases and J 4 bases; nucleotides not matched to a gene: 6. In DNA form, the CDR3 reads TGTGCCAGCCGTGGGACAGGCTCCTATGGCTACACCTTC. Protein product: CASRGTGSYGYTF.

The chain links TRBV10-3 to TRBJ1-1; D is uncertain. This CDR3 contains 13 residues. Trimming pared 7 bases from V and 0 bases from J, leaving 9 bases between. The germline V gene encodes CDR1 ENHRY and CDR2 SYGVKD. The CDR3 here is CAIKGGLNTEAFF. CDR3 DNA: TGTGCCATCAAGGGAGGATTGAACACTGAAGCTTTCTTT.

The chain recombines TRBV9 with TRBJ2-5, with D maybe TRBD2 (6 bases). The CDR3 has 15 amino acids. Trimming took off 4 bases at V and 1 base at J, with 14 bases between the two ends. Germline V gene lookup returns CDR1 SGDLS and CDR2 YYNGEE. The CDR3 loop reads CASSSISGTQETQYF. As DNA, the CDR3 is TGTGCCAGCAGCTCCATTAGCGGAACCCAAGAGACCCAGTACTTC.

DNA of the CDR3: TGTGCCAGCAGTTTGAGTCAGGGAATCTATGGCTACACCTTC. Translating gives CASSLSQGIYGYTF. This chain links TRBV28 with TRBJ1-2, with a weak D call TRBD1 (5 bases). Trimming left V 3 bases short and J 4 bases short, with 12 bases between. The CDR3 contains 14 residues. Germline lookup yields CDR1 MDHEN and CDR2 SYDVKM.

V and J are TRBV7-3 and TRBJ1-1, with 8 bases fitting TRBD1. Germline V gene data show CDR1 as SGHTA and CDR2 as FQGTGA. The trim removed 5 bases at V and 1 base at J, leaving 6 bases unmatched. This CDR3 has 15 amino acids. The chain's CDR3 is CASSQTGTGNTEAFF. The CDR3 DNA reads TGTGCCAGCAGCCAAACCGGGACAGGGAACACTGAAGCTTTCTTT. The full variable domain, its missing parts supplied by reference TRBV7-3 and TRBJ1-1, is GAGVSQTPSNKVTEKGKYVELRCDPISGHTALYWYRQSLGQGPEFLIYFQGTGAADDSGLPNDRFFAVRPEGSVSTLKIQRTERGDSAVYLCASSQTGTGNTEAFFGQGTRLTVV.

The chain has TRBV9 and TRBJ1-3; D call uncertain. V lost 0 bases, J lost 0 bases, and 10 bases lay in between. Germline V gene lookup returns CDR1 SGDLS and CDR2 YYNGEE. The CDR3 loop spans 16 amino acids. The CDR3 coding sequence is TGTGCCAGCAGCGTAGTCCCGGAACCCTCTGGAAACACCATATATTTT. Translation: CASSVVPEPSGNTIYF.

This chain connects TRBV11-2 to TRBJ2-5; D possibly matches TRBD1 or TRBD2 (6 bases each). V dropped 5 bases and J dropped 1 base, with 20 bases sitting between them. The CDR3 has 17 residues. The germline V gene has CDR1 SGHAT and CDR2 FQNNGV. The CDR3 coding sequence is TGTGCCAGCAGCCCGAAGGGGGGCGGGGCCCGCCAAGAGACCCAGTACTTC. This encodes CASSPKGGGARQETQYF.

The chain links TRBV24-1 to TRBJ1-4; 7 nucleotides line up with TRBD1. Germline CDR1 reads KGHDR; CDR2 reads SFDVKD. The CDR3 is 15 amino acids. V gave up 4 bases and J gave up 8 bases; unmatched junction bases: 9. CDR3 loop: CATSDPTGSGEKLFF. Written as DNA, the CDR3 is TGTGCCACCAGTGACCCGACAGGGTCAGGAGAAAAACTGTTTTTT.

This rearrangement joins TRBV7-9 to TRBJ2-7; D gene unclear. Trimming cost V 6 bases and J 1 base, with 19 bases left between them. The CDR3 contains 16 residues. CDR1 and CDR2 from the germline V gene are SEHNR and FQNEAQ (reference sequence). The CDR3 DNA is TGTGCCAGCAGTGGGATAGATTGGGTATCGTCCTACGAGCAGTACTTC. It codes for CASSGIDWVSSYEQYF.